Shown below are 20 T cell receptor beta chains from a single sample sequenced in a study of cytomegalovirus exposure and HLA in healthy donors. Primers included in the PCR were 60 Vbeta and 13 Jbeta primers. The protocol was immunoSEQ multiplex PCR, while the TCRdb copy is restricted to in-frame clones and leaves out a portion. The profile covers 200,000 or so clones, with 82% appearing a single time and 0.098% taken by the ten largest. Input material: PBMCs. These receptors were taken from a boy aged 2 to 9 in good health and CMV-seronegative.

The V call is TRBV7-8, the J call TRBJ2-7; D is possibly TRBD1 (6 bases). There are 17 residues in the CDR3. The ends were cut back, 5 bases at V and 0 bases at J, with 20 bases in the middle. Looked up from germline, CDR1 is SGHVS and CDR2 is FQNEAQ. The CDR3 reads CASSRIRDRTSSYEQYF. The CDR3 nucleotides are TGTGCCAGCAGCCGAATCAGAGACAGGACCAGCTCCTACGAGCAGTACTTC.

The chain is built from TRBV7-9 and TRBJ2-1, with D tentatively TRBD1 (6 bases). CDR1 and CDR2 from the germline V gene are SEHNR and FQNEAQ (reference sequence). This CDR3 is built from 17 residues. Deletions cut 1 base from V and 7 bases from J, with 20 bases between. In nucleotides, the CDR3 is TGTGCCAGCAGCTTAGGGACAGACAGGCCCCACGGGAATGAGCAGTTCTTC. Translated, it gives CASSLGTDRPHGNEQFF.

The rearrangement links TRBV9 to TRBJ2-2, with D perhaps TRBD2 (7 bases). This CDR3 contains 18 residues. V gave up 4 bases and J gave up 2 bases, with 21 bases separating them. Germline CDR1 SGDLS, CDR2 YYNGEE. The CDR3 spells CASSPRGGAPRNTGELFF. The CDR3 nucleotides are TGTGCCAGCAGCCCCCGTGGGGGGGCCCCTCGAAACACCGGGGAGCTGTTTTTT.

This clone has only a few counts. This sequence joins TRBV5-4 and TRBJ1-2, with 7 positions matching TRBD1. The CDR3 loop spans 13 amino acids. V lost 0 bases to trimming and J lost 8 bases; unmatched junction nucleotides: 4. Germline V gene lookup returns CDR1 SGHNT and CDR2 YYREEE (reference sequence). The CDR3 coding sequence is TGTGCCAGCAGCTTGGAAGGGGGCAAAGGCTACACCTTC. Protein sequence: CASSLEGGKGYTF.

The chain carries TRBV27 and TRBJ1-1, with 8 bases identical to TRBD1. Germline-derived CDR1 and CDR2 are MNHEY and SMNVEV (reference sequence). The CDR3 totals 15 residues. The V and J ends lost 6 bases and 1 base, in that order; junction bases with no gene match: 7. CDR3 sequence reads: CASSLAGQGNTEAFF. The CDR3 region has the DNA TGTGCCAGCAGCCTCGCCGGACAGGGGAACACTGAAGCTTTCTTT.

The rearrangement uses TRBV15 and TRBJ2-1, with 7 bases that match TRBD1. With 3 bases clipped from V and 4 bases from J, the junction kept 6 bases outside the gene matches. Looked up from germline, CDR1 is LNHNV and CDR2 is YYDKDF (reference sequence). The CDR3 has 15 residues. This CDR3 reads CATSSIQGPYNEQFF. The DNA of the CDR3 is TGTGCCACCAGCAGTATACAGGGGCCTTACAATGAGCAGTTCTTC.

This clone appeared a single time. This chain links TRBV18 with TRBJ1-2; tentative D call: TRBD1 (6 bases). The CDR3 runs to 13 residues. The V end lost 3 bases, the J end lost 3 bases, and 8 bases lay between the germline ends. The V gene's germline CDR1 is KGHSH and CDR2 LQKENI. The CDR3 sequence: CASSPTGHYGYTF. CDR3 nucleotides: TGTGCCAGCTCACCGACAGGCCACTATGGCTACACCTTC.

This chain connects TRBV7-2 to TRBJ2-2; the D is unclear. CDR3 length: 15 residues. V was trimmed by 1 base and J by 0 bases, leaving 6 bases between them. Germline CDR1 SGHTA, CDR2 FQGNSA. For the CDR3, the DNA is TGTGCCAGCAGCTTAGGACTTACGAACACCGGGGAGCTGTTTTTT. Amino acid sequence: CASSLGLTNTGELFF.

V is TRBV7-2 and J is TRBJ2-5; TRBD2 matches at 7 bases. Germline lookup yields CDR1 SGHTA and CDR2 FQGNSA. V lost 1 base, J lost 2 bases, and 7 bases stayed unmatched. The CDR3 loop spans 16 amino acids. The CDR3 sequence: CASSLGIAGLQETQYF. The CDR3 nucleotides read TGTGCCAGCAGCTTAGGAATAGCGGGTTTACAAGAGACCCAGTACTTC.

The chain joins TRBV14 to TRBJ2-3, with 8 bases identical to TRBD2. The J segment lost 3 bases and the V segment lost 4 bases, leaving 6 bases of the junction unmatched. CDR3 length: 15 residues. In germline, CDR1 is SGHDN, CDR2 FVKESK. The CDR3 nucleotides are TGTGCCAGCAGCCGCACGGGACTAGGTACAGATACGCAGTATTTT. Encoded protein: CASSRTGLGTDTQYF.

The CDR3 region is CASSPKADRVYEQYF. CDR3 nucleotide sequence: TGTGCCAGCAGCCCAAAAGCCGACAGGGTGTACGAGCAGTACTTC. This rearrangement joins TRBV7-9 to TRBJ2-7; 7 positions match TRBD1. The germline V gene has CDR1 SEHNR and CDR2 FQNEAQ (reference sequence). The CDR3 spans 15 residues. V gave up 5 bases and J gave up 4 bases; unmatched junction bases: 11.

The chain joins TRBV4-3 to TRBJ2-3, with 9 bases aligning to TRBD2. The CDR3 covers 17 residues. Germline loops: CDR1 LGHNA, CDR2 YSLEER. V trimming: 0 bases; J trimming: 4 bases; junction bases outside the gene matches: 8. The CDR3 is CASSQDQASGAPDTQYF. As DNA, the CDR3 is TGCGCCAGCAGCCAAGATCAGGCTAGCGGGGCCCCAGATACGCAGTATTTT.

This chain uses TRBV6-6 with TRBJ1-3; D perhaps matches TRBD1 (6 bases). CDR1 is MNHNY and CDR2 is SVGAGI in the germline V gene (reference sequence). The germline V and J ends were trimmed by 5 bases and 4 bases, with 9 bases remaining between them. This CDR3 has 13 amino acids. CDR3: CASSPGVGNTIYF. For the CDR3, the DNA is TGTGCCAGCAGTCCAGGGGTAGGAAACACCATATATTTT.

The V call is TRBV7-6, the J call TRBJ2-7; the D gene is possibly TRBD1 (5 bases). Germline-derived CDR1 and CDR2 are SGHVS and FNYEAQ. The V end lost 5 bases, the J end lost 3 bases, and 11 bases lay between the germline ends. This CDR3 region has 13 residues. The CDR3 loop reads CASSPVQGYEQYF. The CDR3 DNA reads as TGTGCCAGCAGCCCGGTTCAGGGCTACGAGCAGTACTTC. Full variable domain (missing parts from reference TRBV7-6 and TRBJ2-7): GAGVSQSPRYKVTKRGQDVALRCDPISGHVSLYWYRQALGQGPEFLTYFNYEAQQDKSGLPNDRFSAERPEGSISTLTIQRTEQRDSAMYRCASSPVQGYEQYFGPGTRLTVT.

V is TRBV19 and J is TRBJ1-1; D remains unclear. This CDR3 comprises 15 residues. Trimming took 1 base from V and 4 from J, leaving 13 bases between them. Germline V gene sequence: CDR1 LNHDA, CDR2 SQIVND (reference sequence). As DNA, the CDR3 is TGTGCCAGTAGTATAGTAGGAGGGTGGGCCACTGAAGCTTTCTTT. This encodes CASSIVGGWATEAFF. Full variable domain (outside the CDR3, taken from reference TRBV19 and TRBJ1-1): DGGITQSPKYLFRKEGQNVTLSCEQNLNHDAMYWYRQDPGQGLRLIYYSQIVNDFQKGDIAEGYSVSREKKESFPLTVTSAQKNPTAFYLCASSIVGGWATEAFFGQGTRLTVV.

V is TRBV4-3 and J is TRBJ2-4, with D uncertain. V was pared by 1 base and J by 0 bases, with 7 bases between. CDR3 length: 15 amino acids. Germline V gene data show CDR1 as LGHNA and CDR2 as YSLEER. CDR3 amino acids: CASSQGVLAKNIQYF. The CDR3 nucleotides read TGCGCCAGCAGCCAAGGAGTGCTAGCCAAAAACATTCAGTACTTC.

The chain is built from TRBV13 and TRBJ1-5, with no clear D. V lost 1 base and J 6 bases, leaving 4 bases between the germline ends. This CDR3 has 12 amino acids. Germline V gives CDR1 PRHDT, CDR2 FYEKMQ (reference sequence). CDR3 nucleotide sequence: TGTGCCAGCAGCTTAGACGGTCAGCCCCAGCATTTT. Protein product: CASSLDGQPQHF.

The CDR3 loop is CASRLLTGTSYEQYF. CDR3 DNA sequence: TGTGCCAGTCGCTTGTTAACAGGGACCTCCTACGAGCAGTACTTC. This chain uses TRBV27 with TRBJ2-7; tentatively, D is TRBD1 (6 bases). V shed 9 bases and J shed 0 bases, with 18 bases lying between them. This CDR3 contains 15 residues. The V gene's germline CDR1 is MNHEY and CDR2 SMNVEV (reference sequence).

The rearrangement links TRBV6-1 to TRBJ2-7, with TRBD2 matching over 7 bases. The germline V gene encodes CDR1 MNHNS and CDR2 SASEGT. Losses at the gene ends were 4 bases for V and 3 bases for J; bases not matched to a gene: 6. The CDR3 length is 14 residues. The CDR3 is CASSGSWGGYEQYF. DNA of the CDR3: TGTGCCAGCAGTGGGTCCTGGGGGGGCTACGAGCAGTACTTC.

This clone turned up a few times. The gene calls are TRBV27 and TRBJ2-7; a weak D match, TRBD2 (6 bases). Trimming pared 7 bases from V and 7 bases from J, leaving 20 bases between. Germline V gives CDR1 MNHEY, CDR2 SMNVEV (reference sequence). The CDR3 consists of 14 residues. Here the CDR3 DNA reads TGTGCCAGCATTCCACGCCCGGGACTGGGGGAGCAGTACTTC. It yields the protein CASIPRPGLGEQYF.